The 21 T cell receptor beta chains presented below share a single source sample, sequenced in a study of blood T cell repertoires in COVID-19. The table came from immunoSEQ multiplex PCR; TCRdb's copy has only in-frame clones and leaves some out. The table includes 350,000 to 450,000 clones, approximately 90% detected once. Sequencing was carried out using PBMCs or T cells enriched from blood (not recorded which). These receptors originate from a woman aged 35 to 49 who had been exposed to COVID-19.

As regards this clone: This same CDR3 is encoded by further DNA sequences in the sample. The chain links TRBV7-9 to TRBJ1-2; 9 nucleotides line up with TRBD1. V lost 3 bases to trimming and J lost 5 bases; unmatched junction nucleotides: 4. This CDR3 has 14 residues. The V gene's germline CDR1 is SEHNR and CDR2 FQNEAQ (reference sequence). CDR3 coding DNA: TGTGCCAGCAGCTTCGGACAGGGGTCATATGGCTACACCTTC. This translates into CASSFGQGSYGYTF.

The J gene is TRBJ1-5, the V gene TRBV6-2 or TRBV6-3, with D tentatively TRBD1 (6 bases). Germline V CDR1 and CDR2: MNHEY, SVGEGT. Trimming took 5 bases from V and 6 from J, leaving 17 bases between them. The CDR3 has 15 residues. For the CDR3, the DNA is TGTGCCAGCAGTGATCAGGGGTTGATTGGTCAGCCCCAGCATTTT. It translates to CASSDQGLIGQPQHF.

This sequence joins TRBV2 and TRBJ2-2; TRBD2 aligns across 10 bases. V was clipped by 6 bases and J by 6 bases; unmatched bases: 1. The CDR3 totals 13 residues. In germline, CDR1 is SNHLY, CDR2 FYNNEI. CDR3 region: CASRLAGPGELFF. CDR3 in DNA: TGTGCCAGCAGACTAGCGGGGCCCGGGGAGCTGTTTTTT.

The chain joins TRBV19 to TRBJ1-1; the D gene is possibly TRBD1 (6 bases). The germline gives CDR1 LNHDA, CDR2 SQIVND (reference sequence). V was clipped by 3 bases and J by 6 bases, with 14 bases between them. The CDR3 spans 14 residues. The CDR3 bases are TGTGCCAGTAGTATTAAGGCGGCAGGGGCTGAAGCTTTCTTT. Its translation is CASSIKAAGAEAFF.

This rearrangement joins TRBV15 to TRBJ2-5; 9 nucleotides align to TRBD1. Germline CDR1 is LNHNV and CDR2 is YYDKDF (reference sequence). This CDR3 has 14 amino acids. V was pared by 9 bases and J by 1 base, with 6 bases of the junction left unmatched. CDR3 nucleotide sequence: TGTGCCACTATGGAGACAGGGGGCCAAGAGACCCAGTACTTC. Translation: CATMETGGQETQYF.

This rearrangement joins TRBV13 to TRBJ1-1, with D tentatively TRBD1 (6 bases). This CDR3 is built from 17 residues. The germline V and J ends were trimmed by 4 bases and 2 bases, with 20 bases remaining between them. Germline values: CDR1 PRHDT, CDR2 FYEKMQ (reference sequence). CDR3 residues: CASSSNLRTATNTEAFF. The CDR3 DNA sequence: TGTGCCAGCAGCTCAAACCTTAGGACAGCCACAAACACTGAAGCTTTCTTT.

This chain connects TRBV19 to TRBJ2-1; TRBD1 matches 7 bases. V was pared by 3 bases and J by 3 bases, with 5 bases of the junction left unmatched. Per the germline V gene, CDR1 is LNHDA and CDR2 is SQIVND (reference sequence). The CDR3 runs to 15 residues. In nucleotides, the CDR3 is TGTGCCAGTAGTATGGGGGACAGAAACTACAATGAGCAGTTCTTC. Translating gives CASSMGDRNYNEQFF.

The rearrangement uses TRBV19 and TRBJ2-1, with TRBD2 matching over 12 bases. The CDR3 contains 15 residues. Germline assignment: CDR1 LNHDA and CDR2 SQIVND (reference sequence). V was pared by 4 bases and J by 7 bases, with 5 bases of the junction left unmatched. The CDR3 here is CASSKTSGRLNEQFF. CDR3 bases: TGTGCCAGTAGTAAAACTAGCGGGAGGTTGAATGAGCAGTTCTTC.

J is TRBJ2-7 and V is TRBV7-6; TRBD2 might be the D (5 bases). Per germline, CDR1 SGHVS and CDR2 FNYEAQ. The CDR3 totals 15 residues. With 5 bases removed from V and 0 bases from J, the gap between germline ends came to 14 bases. CDR3 region: CASSPRRAGSYEQYF. The DNA for the CDR3 is TGTGCCAGCAGCCCGAGAAGGGCGGGCTCCTACGAGCAGTACTTC.

The rearrangement links TRBV5-1 to TRBJ2-1; 9 bases agree with TRBD1. J was trimmed by 3 bases and V by 6 bases; bases with no gene match: 7. Germline V gives CDR1 SGHRS, CDR2 YFSETQ. This CDR3 has 15 residues. The CDR3 DNA reads as TGCGCCAGCACTGGGGACAGGGAATTCTACAATGAGCAGTTCTTC. Amino acids: CASTGDREFYNEQFF.

As for this clone: This sample includes further DNA sequences coding for the same CDR3. The CDR3 reads CAWSVQGGSPLHF. The CDR3 DNA reads as TGTGCCTGGAGTGTCCAGGGAGGGTCACCCCTCCACTTT. V gene TRBV30 combines with J gene TRBJ1-6; weak D call: TRBD1 (5 bases). The V and J ends lost 0 bases and 10 bases respectively, with 10 bases between them. CDR3 length: 13 residues. The V gene's germline CDR1 is GTSNPN and CDR2 SVGIG (reference sequence). The full variable domain, completed using reference TRBV30 and TRBJ1-6, is SQTIHQWPATLVQPVGSPLSLECTVEGTSNPNLYWYRQAAGRGLQLLFYSVGIGQISSEVPQNLSASRPQDRQFILSSKKLLLSDSGFYLCAWSVQGGSPLHFGNGTRLTVT.

The chain joins TRBV11-2 to TRBJ2-1; 10 nucleotides agree with TRBD2. Looked up from germline, CDR1 is SGHAT and CDR2 is FQNNGV. The V and J ends lost 6 bases and 7 bases, in that order; junction bases with no gene match: 9. The CDR3 has 15 residues. The CDR3 DNA is TGTGCCAGCAGTCCTAGCGGGGGCCTAGGAAATGAGCAGTTCTTC. Translating it yields CASSPSGGLGNEQFF.

The chain has TRBV30 and TRBJ2-4; D gene unclear. Trimming took off 1 base at V and 0 bases at J, with 13 bases between the two ends. The CDR3 runs to 16 residues. Looked up from germline, CDR1 is GTSNPN and CDR2 is SVGIG (reference sequence). The CDR3 loop reads CAWSAPDILAKNIQYF. Here the CDR3 DNA reads TGTGCCTGGAGTGCTCCTGACATCCTAGCCAAAAACATTCAGTACTTC.

The chain uses TRBV5-1 and TRBJ2-7, with D unresolved. V lost 0 bases to trimming and J lost 1 base, with 11 bases between them. CDR1 and CDR2 from the germline V gene are SGHRS and YFSETQ. The CDR3 totals 15 residues. As DNA, the CDR3 is TGCGCCAGCAGCTTGGGGGCAGCCCAATCCTACGAGCAGTACTTC. Its protein product is CASSLGAAQSYEQYF.

The chain has TRBV30 and TRBJ1-1; 8 bases are a match to TRBD1. Germline V gives CDR1 GTSNPN, CDR2 SVGIG (reference sequence). The CDR3 spans 14 residues. The junction had 6 bases not matched to a gene; V was cut back by 2 bases and J by 4 bases. This CDR3 reads CAWSYPTGGTEAFF. The CDR3 coding sequence is TGTGCCTGGAGTTACCCAACAGGGGGCACTGAAGCTTTCTTT.

V is TRBV7-3 and J is TRBJ2-1; perhaps TRBD2 as D (6 bases). V was cut by 4 bases and J by 0 bases, with 10 bases left in between. Looked up from germline, CDR1 is SGHTA and CDR2 is FQGTGA. This CDR3 region has 15 residues. The CDR3 loop reads CASSSGDTSYNEQFF. CDR3 nucleotide sequence: TGTGCCAGCAGCTCGGGGGATACCTCCTACAATGAGCAGTTCTTC.

The V gene is TRBV24-1, the J gene TRBJ2-5, with D possibly matching TRBD1 (6 bases). V was clipped by 3 bases and J by 2 bases, with 15 bases between them. CDR1 and CDR2 from the germline V gene are KGHDR and SFDVKD. This CDR3 has 16 residues. The chain's CDR3 is CATSDTGTSRQETQYF. The DNA for the CDR3 is TGTGCCACCAGTGATACCGGGACATCCCGGCAAGAGACCCAGTACTTC.

V usage is TRBV2 and J usage is TRBJ1-3; a weak D match, TRBD1 (6 bases). Germline lookup yields CDR1 SNHLY and CDR2 FYNNEI. Trimming stripped 6 bases from V and 0 bases from J, with 6 bases between. CDR3 length: 13 residues. The CDR3 is CASSRGSGNTIYF. The CDR3 bases are TGTGCCAGCAGCAGGGGCTCTGGAAACACCATATATTTT.

The rearrangement joins TRBV5-1 to TRBJ1-2; D is unclear. Between the trimmed V and J ends, which lost 4 bases and 8 bases, there was a span of 12 bases. CDR3 length equals 12 residues. Germline loops: CDR1 SGHRS, CDR2 YFSETQ. Here the CDR3 DNA reads TGCGCCAGCAGCCCCCGGAGCGAAGGCTACACCTTC. This gives the protein CASSPRSEGYTF.

Concerning this clone: At one of its ends the junction is not consistent with the germline gene, which may arise from a read error. The V gene is TRBV7-7, the J gene TRBJ1-1; 7 bases are shared with TRBD1. This CDR3 is 20 amino acids long. Germline-derived CDR1 and CDR2 are SSHAT and FNYEAQ (reference sequence). Here the CDR3 DNA reads TGTGCTAGCAGCTTAGTCTATCTCGACAGGGCCTTCTTGCTTAGGACTGAAGCTTTCTTT. It specifies CASSLVYLDRAFLLRTEAFF.

The chain has TRBV5-4 and TRBJ2-2, with D unresolved. CDR1 is SGHNT and CDR2 is YYREEE in the germline V gene (reference sequence). Trimming took off 1 base at V and 0 bases at J, with 7 bases between the two ends. This CDR3 contains 15 residues. The CDR3 protein is CASSLRRANTGELFF. The CDR3 bases are TGTGCCAGCAGCTTGAGGAGAGCGAACACCGGGGAGCTGTTTTTT.